The 5 T cell receptor beta chains reported below all come from one sample, sequenced in a study of T cells in tumors after PD-1 blockade (dated by TCRdb to about 2019). The library was generated by the immunoSEQ multiplex PCR assay. Drawn from immuneACCESS, this table holds only the in-frame rearrangements with V and J called that TCRdb kept. Clones are partly lost; checked studies trace under half to an unresolved V gene and leave the rest unexplained. The sample table shows over 3,000 clones, and approximately 56% are seen once. 50% to 70% of the sample comes from the top ten. The label giving this sample's time point can be read as: after anti-PD-1 therapy. Sequencing used tumor tissue, obtained after anti-PD-1 treatment. The source is a human donor with cutaneous squamous cell carcinoma.

This sequence joins TRBV7-9 and TRBJ1-2; D unclear. CDR1 is SEHNR and CDR2 is FQNEAQ in the germline V gene (reference sequence). Trimming cost V 5 bases and J 8 bases, with 9 bases left between them. The CDR3 covers 11 residues. This chain's CDR3 is CASSRARGYTF. The CDR3 DNA reads TGTGCCAGCAGCCGTGCAAGGGGCTACACCTTC.

The table lists this clone with a few counts. The chain carries TRBV30 and TRBJ2-7; TRBD2 might be the D (7 bases). CDR3 length: 14 amino acids. V was clipped by 2 bases and J by 0 bases, with 11 bases between them. Germline V CDR1 and CDR2: GTSNPN, SVGIG (reference sequence). Written as DNA, the CDR3 is TGTGCCTGGAGTAGGGGGGGCAGCTCCTACGAGCAGTACTTC. Amino acid sequence: CAWSRGGSSYEQYF. The full variable domain, in which reference TRBV30 and TRBJ2-7 provide the parts outside the CDR3, is SQTIHQWPATLVQPVGSPLSLECTVEGTSNPNLYWYRQAAGRGLQLLFYSVGIGQISSEVPQNLSASRPQDRQFILSSKKLLLSDSGFYLCAWSRGGSSYEQYFGPGTRLTVT.

The V call is TRBV7-9, the J call TRBJ2-7; D is undetermined. The CDR3 is 13 amino acids. Trimming removed 2 bases at V and 7 bases at J, with 12 bases between. Germline assignment: CDR1 SEHNR and CDR2 FQNEAQ (reference sequence). The CDR3 reads CASSLRGSLEQYF. The CDR3 DNA reads TGTGCCAGCAGCTTACGTGGGTCGCTTGAGCAGTACTTC.

This chain links TRBV27 with TRBJ2-7, with D perhaps matching TRBD1 (5 bases). In germline, CDR1 is MNHEY, CDR2 SMNVEV (reference sequence). The CDR3 is made up of 16 amino acids. Trimming removed 6 bases from V and 7 bases from J, with 25 bases in between. CDR3 residues: CASRDDRAITRKEQYF. For the CDR3, the DNA is TGTGCCAGCAGGGATGACAGAGCCATCACTCGGAAGGAGCAGTACTTC.

This clone was seen a handful of times. The chain carries TRBV4-1 and TRBJ2-2; D might be TRBD1 or TRBD2, each matching 6 bases. The CDR3 extends over 15 amino acids. Germline V gene lookup returns CDR1 MGHRA and CDR2 YSYEKL. The germline V and J ends were trimmed by 0 bases and 9 bases, with 14 bases remaining between them. Written as DNA, the CDR3 is TGCGCCAGCAGCCAAGATGTTTCGGGGGCTTGGGAGCTGTTTTTT. It yields the protein CASSQDVSGAWELFF.